These T cell receptor beta chains were read from a single sample in a study of cytomegalovirus exposure and HLA in healthy donors. Clones were read by immunoSEQ multiplex PCR, and TCRdb kept only the in-frame ones, dropping some. The table has roughly 150,000 clones, roughly four fifths seen once. Specimen: PBMCs. Every receptor here comes from a man under 40 in good health and CMV-seronegative. The CDR3 runs from the conserved cysteine through the conserved F or W. A D gene is named only where the DNA matches it firmly. Rows give clone size only sometimes, using once, few, many, or a class for an expanded clone.

CASSYSLADTGELFF,TGTGCCAGCAGTTACTCGCTAGCAGACACCGGGGAGCTGTTTTTT,TRBJ2-2,TRBV6-6,-,-
CASSLGPVTGVYEQYF,TGTGCCAGCAGCTTAGGTCCCGTCACGGGAGTCTACGAGCAGTACTTC,TRBJ2-7,TRBV13,-,-
CASSVTGDSNTEAFF,TGTGCCAGCAGCGTAACGGGGGACTCGAACACTGAAGCTTTCTTT,TRBJ1-1,TRBV9,-,-
CASSLAYTSAGELFF,TGCGCCAGCAGCTTGGCCTATACTAGCGCCGGGGAGCTGTTTTTT,TRBJ2-2,TRBV5-1,TRBD2,-
CASTDRAAGILQVETQYF,TGTGCCAGCACCGACAGGGCTGCCGGTATCCTACAAGTCGAGACCCAGTACTTC,TRBJ2-5,TRBV28,TRBD1,few
CASSSRTSGRSYEQYF,TGTGCCAGCAGTTCCCGGACTAGCGGGAGAAGCTACGAGCAGTACTTC,TRBJ2-7,TRBV28,TRBD2,-
CASNRGPVATNEKLFF,TGTGCCAGCAACAGGGGCCCCGTGGCAACTAATGAAAAACTGTTTTTT,TRBJ1-4,TRBV5-6,TRBD1,-
CASSSPRSGNDEQYF,TGTGCCAGCAGCTCCCCTCGCAGCGGGAACGACGAGCAGTACTTC,TRBJ2-7,TRBV6-1,TRBD2,once
CASSFSGPTYEQYF,TGCGCCAGCAGCTTTTCAGGGCCTACATACGAGCAGTACTTC,TRBJ2-7,TRBV5-1,-,-
CASSEGTDSGELFF,TGTGCCAGCAGTGAGGGGACAGACTCCGGGGAGCTGTTTTTT,TRBJ2-2,TRBV6-1,TRBD1,many
CATSSLGQGVSGANVLTF,TGTGCCACCAGCAGTTTGGGACAGGGGGTGTCTGGGGCCAACGTCCTGACTTTC,TRBJ2-6,TRBV15,TRBD1,few
CASSLGGQGAETQYF,TGCGCCAGCAGCTTGGGGGGACAGGGGGCAGAGACCCAGTACTTC,TRBJ2-5,TRBV5-1,TRBD1,-
CASSQVQGSFEKLFF,TGCGCCAGCAGCCAAGTACAGGGTAGTTTTGAAAAACTGTTTTTT,TRBJ1-4,TRBV4-1,-,-
CASSSGQGGNEKLFF,TGTGCCAGCAGTTCCGGACAGGGGGGGAATGAAAAACTGTTTTTT,TRBJ1-4,TRBV28,TRBD1,-
CSARMSNEQFF,TGCAGTGCTAGAATGAGTAATGAGCAGTTCTTC,TRBJ2-1,TRBV20-1,-,-
CASSLPDRATEAFF,TGTGCCAGCAGCTTGCCTGACAGGGCCACTGAAGCTTTCTTT,TRBJ1-1,TRBV5-6,TRBD1,-
CASSKGRDRATETQYF,TGTGCCAGCAGCAAAGGCCGGGACAGGGCTACAGAGACCCAGTACTTC,TRBJ2-5,TRBV11-3,TRBD1,-
CASRGLDRYNEQFF,TGTGCCAGCAGGGGCCTTGACAGATACAATGAGCAGTTCTTC,TRBJ2-1,TRBV2,-,-
CASSGGTGARQPQHF,TGTGCCAGCAGTGGGGGGACAGGCGCGAGGCAGCCCCAGCATTTT,TRBJ1-5,TRBV2,TRBD1,-
CASSWAGTGELFF,TGCGCCAGCAGTTGGGCTGGGACCGGGGAGCTGTTTTTT,TRBJ2-2,TRBV10-2,-,-
CASSSPGQGSYEQYF,TGTGCCAGCAGTTCACCGGGACAGGGCTCCTACGAGCAGTACTTC,TRBJ2-7,TRBV6-1,TRBD1,-
CASSLEPGRRSNRSPLHF,TGTGCCAGCAGCTTAGAGCCAGGGCGGCGGAGTAATCGATCACCCCTCCACTTT,TRBJ1-6,TRBV7-6,-,-
CSASPKETQYF,TGCAGTGCTAGCCCTAAAGAGACCCAGTACTTC,TRBJ2-5,TRBV20-1,-,-
CASNNRDTYQETQYF,TGTGCCAGCAACAACCGGGACACCTACCAAGAGACCCAGTACTTC,TRBJ2-5,TRBV6-5,-,-
CASSLTGGRGNTIYF,TGTGCCAGCAGCTTAACTGGGGGCCGGGGAAACACCATATATTTT,TRBJ1-3,TRBV7-2,-,-
CASSEKRLAGYF,TGTGCCAGCAGTGAGAAAAGACTAGCTGGGTACTTC,TRBJ2-4,TRBV2,TRBD2,few
CASSSVDGRAHEQFF,TGTGCCAGCAGCTCCGTTGACGGGAGGGCCCATGAGCAGTTCTTC,TRBJ2-1,TRBV11-2,TRBD2,-
CASSLRTGSSYEQYF,TGTGCCAGCAGTTTACGGACAGGGTCCTCCTACGAGCAGTACTTC,TRBJ2-7,TRBV6-1,TRBD1,-
CASSTRRRILAGYNEQFF,TGTGCCAGTAGTACCCGCCGTAGAATACTAGCGGGGTATAATGAGCAGTTCTTC,TRBJ2-1,TRBV19,TRBD2,few
CASRTSGTDTQYF,TGTGCCAGCAGAACTAGCGGCACAGATACGCAGTATTTT,TRBJ2-3,TRBV2,TRBD2,-
CASSHLAGGPEDEQYF,TGCGCCAGCAGCCACCTCGCGGGAGGGCCCGAGGACGAGCAGTACTTC,TRBJ2-7,TRBV5-1,TRBD2,-
CASGRELQETQYF,TGTGCCAGCGGCAGGGAACTCCAAGAGACCCAGTACTTC,TRBJ2-5,TRBV2,-,few
CAISETVHFNQPQHF,TGTGCCATCAGTGAGACCGTCCACTTCAATCAGCCCCAGCATTTT,TRBJ1-5,TRBV10-3,-,-
CASSKAGTSALGSYNEQFF,TGTGCCAGCAGCAAGGCCGGGACTAGCGCTTTGGGGTCCTACAATGAGCAGTTCTTC,TRBJ2-1,TRBV11-3,TRBD2,-
CASNRDGTYEQYF,TGTGCCAGCAACAGGGACGGTACCTACGAGCAGTACTTC,TRBJ2-7,TRBV2,-,-
CASRPTGPYEQYF,TGTGCCAGCAGACCGACAGGGCCTTACGAGCAGTACTTC,TRBJ2-7,TRBV2,TRBD1,-